This TCR beta chain emerged from a study of cytomegalovirus exposure and HLA in healthy donors. In the PCR, 60 Vbeta and 13 Jbeta primers were used. Here immunoSEQ multiplex PCR was the method, and the copy in TCRdb shows in-frame clones only, minus some. The data contain some 120,000 clones, around 80% of them singletons. The length of the CDR3 is 15 residues. J was trimmed by 5 bases and V by 5 bases; bases with no gene match: 8. Germline V gene data show CDR1 as MNHNY and CDR2 as SVGAGI (reference sequence). This receptor was taken from a human donor in good health. The chain has TRBV6-6 and TRBJ1-5; 8 bases align to TRBD1. The sample was PBMCs. This CDR3 is CASSTDRGSHQPQHF. CDR3 DNA: TGTGCCAGCAGTACCGACAGGGGTTCCCATCAGCCCCAGCATTTT.